The T cell receptor (beta chain) described here comes from a study of T cell responses to AZD1222 COVID-19 vaccine. Details on this clone: Its antigen is not identified.

Whole-study results and caveats: Unmutated variant regions are reportedly the target of nearly half of TCRs that are spike-specific.

Repertoires were generated with immunoSEQ multiplex PCR, while TCRdb's copy carries only in-frame clones and drops some. The sample has 250,000 or so clones; roughly 93% are singletons. The clonotype comes from an adult in good health. The sequences come from peripheral blood, collected on day 0 of AZD1222 vaccination.

CDR3 region: CASSYSRGNTEAFF. In DNA form, the CDR3 reads TGTGCCAGCAGTTACTCCAGGGGTAACACTGAAGCTTTCTTT. The rearrangement joins TRBV6-2 or TRBV6-3 to TRBJ1-1, with D maybe TRBD1 (6 bases). This CDR3 comprises 14 residues. Trimming pared 0 bases from V and 2 bases from J, leaving 7 bases between. CDR1 and CDR2 (germline): MNHEY, SVGEGT.